This T cell receptor beta chain emerged from a study of T-cell memory formation after mild COVID-19. Study details: TCR clusters showed largely donor specificity.

The V gene's germline CDR1 is SGHTA and CDR2 FQGNSA. The germline V and J ends were trimmed by 7 bases and 1 base, with 9 bases remaining between them. This CDR3 contains 13 residues. Amplification by 5'RACE using constant-segment primers produced TCR alpha and TCR beta cDNA libraries that carried sample barcodes and UMIs. MiXCR was run by TCRdb on the 5' RACE reads, yielding one entry per CDR3 protein. The sample has a few hundred thousand distinct CDR3 sequences, roughly 25% seen once; the top ten hold around 13%. Comments on this clonotype: As yet, its antigen is unknown.

General observations from the study: There were some responding clones in pre-infection memory, which suggested that cross-reactive memory had joined.

The origin of this receptor is an adult woman who had mild COVID-19 (a few samples of this study predate the infection). Cell type and time point are not known. The sequencing input was PBMCs or a T cell subset sorted from them (not recorded which). The genes are TRBV7-2 and TRBJ2-3; a possible D gene is TRBD1 (5 bases). In nucleotides, the CDR3 is TGTGCCAGCACCCTAGGGGGCACAGATACGCAGTATTTT. Its translation: CASTLGGTDTQYF.